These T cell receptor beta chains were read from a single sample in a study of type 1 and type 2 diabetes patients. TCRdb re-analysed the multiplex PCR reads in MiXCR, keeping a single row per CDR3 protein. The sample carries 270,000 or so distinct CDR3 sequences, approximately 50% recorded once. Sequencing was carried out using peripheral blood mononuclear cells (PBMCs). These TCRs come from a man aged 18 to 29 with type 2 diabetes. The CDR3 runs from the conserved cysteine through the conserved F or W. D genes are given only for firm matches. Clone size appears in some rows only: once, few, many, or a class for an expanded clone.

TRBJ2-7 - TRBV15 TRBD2 TGTGCCACCAGCAGACCCGGACTAGCGGGGGGAATCTACGAGCAGTACTTC CATSRPGLAGGIYEQYF
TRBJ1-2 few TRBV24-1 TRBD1 TGTGCCACCAGTGACCCTACGGACAGGGAGGATGGCTACACCTTC CATSDPTDREDGYTF
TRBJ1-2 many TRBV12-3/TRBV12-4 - TGTGCCAGCAGTATTTATACCGCTAGCTATGGCTACACCTTC CASSIYTASYGYTF
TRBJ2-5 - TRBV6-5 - TGTGCCAGCAGTTACTATAGGGTTCCGGGCCAAGAGACCCAGTACTTC CASSYYRVPGQETQYF
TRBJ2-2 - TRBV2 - TGTGCCAGCAGACGGACGGTGAACACCGGGGAGCTGTTTTTT CASRRTVNTGELFF
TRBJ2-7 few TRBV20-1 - TGCAGTGCTAGCCACCTGACAGATACGATGGGAGAGCAGTACTTC CSASHLTDTMGEQYF
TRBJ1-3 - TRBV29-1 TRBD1 TGCAGCGTTGAAGATTACAGGGGGCTAGAGGGAAACACCATATATTTT CSVEDYRGLEGNTIYF
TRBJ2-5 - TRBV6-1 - TGTGCCAGCAGTGAAGCTTACGACCCAGGACAGGAGACCCAGTACTTC CASSEAYDPGQETQYF
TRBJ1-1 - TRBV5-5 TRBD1 TGTGCCAGCAGCCCTTCCAGGGGGCAAAGGAACACTGAAGCTTTCTTT CASSPSRGQRNTEAFF
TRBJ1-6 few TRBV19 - TGTGCCACTACGGACCGCGGTAATATAGATTCACCCCTCCACTTT CATTDRGNIDSPLHF
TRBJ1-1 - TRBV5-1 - TGCGCCAGCAGCGGGGTGGGGAGGGCGATGAACACTGAAGCTTTCTTT CASSGVGRAMNTEAFF
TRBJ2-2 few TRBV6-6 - TGTGCCAGCAGGGGGCACACCGGGGAGCTGTTTTTT CASRGHTGELFF
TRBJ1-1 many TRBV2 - TGTGCCAGCAGTGAAGGAACCCTGCGGACGGAAGCTTTCTTT CASSEGTLRTEAFF
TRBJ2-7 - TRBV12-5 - TGTGCTAGTGGTTTGCCCCCGAACGAGCAGTACTTC CASGLPPNEQYF
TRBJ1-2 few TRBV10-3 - TGTGCCATCAGTGAGTCAACAGATAACTATGGCTACACCTTC CAISESTDNYGYTF
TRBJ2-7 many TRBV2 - TGTGCCAGCAGTTGGACAGTAACCTACGAGCAGTACTTC CASSWTVTYEQYF
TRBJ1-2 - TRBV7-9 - TGTGCCAGCAGCCTTAGCCTAATCTTGGGCTATGGCTACACCTTC CASSLSLILGYGYTF
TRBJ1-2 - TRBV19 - TGTGCCAGTAGTATCTATGCAAACTATGGCTACACCTTC CASSIYANYGYTF
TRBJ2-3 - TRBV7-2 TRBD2 TGTGCCAGCAGCTTAGCTAGCGGGGGCCCAGATACGCAGTATTTT CASSLASGGPDTQYF
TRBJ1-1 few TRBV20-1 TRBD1 TGCAGTGCTTACAGGGGAGTCTATGAAGCTTTCTTT CSAYRGVYEAFF
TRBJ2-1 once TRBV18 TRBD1 TGTGCCAGCTCTCTCTCCGGGACAGGGATCGATGAGCAGTTCTTC CASSLSGTGIDEQFF
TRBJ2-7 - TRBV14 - TGTGCCAGCACCCAAATAATCCTAGATTACGAGCAGTACTTC CASTQIILDYEQYF
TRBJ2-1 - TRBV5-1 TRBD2 TGCGCCAGCAGCTTAACTAGCGGGGGGGCCTACAATGAGCAGTTCTTC CASSLTSGGAYNEQFF
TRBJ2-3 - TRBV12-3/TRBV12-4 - TGTGCCAGCGGAAGTTTAGCAGGCTCAGATACGCAGTATTTT CASGSLAGSDTQYF
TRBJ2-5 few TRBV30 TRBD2 TGTGCCTGGGATGCTCGGGGGGGGGCAGGGGAGACCCAGTACTTC CAWDARGGAGETQYF
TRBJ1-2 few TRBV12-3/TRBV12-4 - TGTGCCAGCAGCCAGGAGGCGGTCGGTCACTATGGCTACACCTTC CASSQEAVGHYGYTF
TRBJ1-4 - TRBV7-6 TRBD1 TGTGCCAGCAGCTTAATCAGGGGGCCAAACGAAAAACTGTTATTT CASSLIRGPNEKLLF
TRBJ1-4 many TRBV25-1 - TGTGCCAGCAGTGTCGCAGGGACGGTTGAAAAACTGTTTTTT CASSVAGTVEKLFF